This T cell receptor (beta chain) appears in the sequencing data of a study of T cells in Graves' hyperthyroidism and ophthalmopathy. Study details: Pretreatment peripheral blood was obtained at initial diagnosis.

Study-wide results and limits: Onset of ophthalmopathy came a median approximately 6 months after the model predicted it.

Hyperthyroidism had been newly diagnosed in patients aged 18 to 65, and its duration was under 2 months. Clinical symptoms, serum thyroxine, TRAb, thyroid ultrasound and orbital computed tomography informed diagnoses. The CDR3 loop spans 15 amino acids. Germline CDR1 is DFQATT and CDR2 is SNEGSKA (reference sequence). Trimming removed 4 bases from V and 4 bases from J, with 20 bases in between. There were TCR beta CDR3 regions amplified from RNA transcripts. RT-PCR in the first round (using the HTBI primer set) targeted the TCR CDR3. TCRdb fed the multiplex PCR reads into MiXCR, producing one record per CDR3 protein. The sample shows 300,000 to 450,000 distinct CDR3 sequences, roughly 25% of them seen only once. This clonotype was counted a few times. Its antigen is not known.

The receptor was isolated from a man in his forties or fifties with Graves' hyperthyroidism. Sequenced input: blood. This chain connects TRBV20-1 to TRBJ2-7, with D perhaps matching TRBD1 or TRBD2 (7 bases each). CDR3 nucleotide sequence: TGCAGTGCTATGAATCTGGGAGGGGGCGCGTACGAGCAGTACTTC. It is translated as CSAMNLGGGAYEQYF.